This T cell receptor beta chain is drawn from a study of cytomegalovirus exposure and HLA in healthy donors. The length of the CDR3 is 13 residues. V was shortened by 4 bases and J by 3 bases, with 9 bases between the two germline ends. Germline V gives CDR1 SGHNT, CDR2 YYREEE (reference sequence). Primers included in the PCR were 60 Vbeta and 13 Jbeta primers. Repertoires were generated with immunoSEQ multiplex PCR, while TCRdb's copy carries only in-frame clones and drops some. Among about 82,000 clones listed, approximately 79% were seen once. There are a few counts of this clone. The chain links TRBV5-4 to TRBJ2-3; D is uncertain. The receptor comes from a human donor in good health. The specimen sequenced was PBMCs. CDR3 sequence (DNA): TGTGCCAGCAGCCCCTATCAAACAGATACGCAGTATTTT. Translating gives CASSPYQTDTQYF.